This T cell receptor beta chain stems from a study of cytomegalovirus exposure and HLA in healthy donors. About this clone: The antigen remains unidentified.

General study points: Approximately 160 TCR beta chains were listed as cytomegalovirus-associated. The tendency of first-cohort TCR clusters to co-occur in the approximately 120 validation repertoires was identified by a subsequent analysis.

The CDR3 has 13 residues. Trimming pared 2 bases from V and 4 bases from J, leaving 7 bases between. Germline loops: CDR1 SGDLS, CDR2 YYNGEE. The method was immunoSEQ multiplex PCR; TCRdb's version includes in-frame clones alone and lacks a portion of them. The profile shows roughly 130,000 clones, roughly 81% of them singletons. This chain joins TRBV9 and TRBJ1-5; no reliable D call. This sequence was found in a young woman in good health and CMV-seronegative. The sequenced sample was PBMCs. The CDR3 coding sequence is TGTGCCAGCAGCGTTTGGCCAAATCAGCCCCAGCATTTT. Amino acids: CASSVWPNQPQHF.